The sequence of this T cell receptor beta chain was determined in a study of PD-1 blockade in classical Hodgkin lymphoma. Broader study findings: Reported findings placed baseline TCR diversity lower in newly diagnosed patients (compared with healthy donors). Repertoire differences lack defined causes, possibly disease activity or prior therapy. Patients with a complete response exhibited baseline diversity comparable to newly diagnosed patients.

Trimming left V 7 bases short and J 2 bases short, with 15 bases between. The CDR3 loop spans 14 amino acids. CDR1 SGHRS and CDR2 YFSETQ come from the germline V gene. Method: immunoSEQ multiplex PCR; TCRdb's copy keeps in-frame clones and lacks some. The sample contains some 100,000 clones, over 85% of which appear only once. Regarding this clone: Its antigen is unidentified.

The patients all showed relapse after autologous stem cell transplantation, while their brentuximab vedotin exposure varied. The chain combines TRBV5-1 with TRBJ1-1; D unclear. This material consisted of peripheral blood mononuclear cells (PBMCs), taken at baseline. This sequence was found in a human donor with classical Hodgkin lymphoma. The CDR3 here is CASRSPTDNTEAFF. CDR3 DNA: TGCGCCAGCCGCAGCCCCACAGATAACACTGAAGCTTTCTTT.